Detailed here is one T cell receptor (beta chain). What it binds is not known. Donors showed nominal health when sampled, although they likely had unrecorded immune exposures. It was with 60 Vbeta and 13 Jbeta primers that the PCR ran. Measured with immunoSEQ multiplex PCR; TCRdb has only the in-frame clones, and not every one. The clone table shows 40,000 to 65,000 clones, with the ten largest holding around 26%. The sample belongs to a study of cytomegalovirus exposure and HLA in healthy donors. Across the study: An early release of data contained about 85 million unique TCRs, which came from HLA-typed donors.

Study observations and caveats: V- and J-gene trimming of TCR beta was linked (in a later analysis) to a missense DCLRE1C variant. A later analysis found TCR association rates differed by HLA locus, highest for DRB1 and lowest for HLA-C.

This TCR came from a man between 40 and 49 years old in good health and CMV-seropositive. The sequencing sample was made of PBMCs.

The DNA for the CDR3 is TGTGCCAGCAGCCCCGCAGGGACACATGGCTACACCTTC. It translates to CASSPAGTHGYTF. The chain combines TRBV11-1 with TRBJ1-2, with D possibly TRBD1 on 6 matching bases. The ends were cut back, 5 bases at V and 6 bases at J, with 13 bases in the middle. Germline V CDR1 and CDR2: SGHAT, FQDESV (reference sequence). The CDR3 covers 13 residues.